The 27 T cell receptor beta chains presented below share a single source sample, sequenced in a study of blood T cell repertoires in COVID-19. Assay: immunoSEQ multiplex PCR; the TCRdb copy retains only in-frame clones and omits some. The table has around 150,000 clones, under 85% seen once. Sequenced: peripheral blood. The receptors were sampled from a man aged 65 to 85 with acute or convalescent COVID-19.

The chain recombines TRBV28 with TRBJ1-5; 9 bases fit TRBD1. This CDR3 spans 16 amino acids. V shed 4 bases, J shed 5 bases, and the junction held 9 bases outside the gene matches. Germline V gene sequence: CDR1 MDHEN, CDR2 SYDVKM. The CDR3 is CASSSGQGFSYQPQHF. The CDR3 DNA sequence: TGTGCCAGCAGTTCGGGACAGGGTTTTTCCTATCAGCCCCAGCATTTT.

The chain combines TRBV19 with TRBJ2-3; D possibly corresponds to TRBD1 (5 bases). V was cut by 4 bases and J by 0 bases, with 8 bases left in between. The length of the CDR3 is 14 residues. Germline CDR1 reads LNHDA; CDR2 reads SQIVND (reference sequence). CDR3: CASSRQKSTDTQYF. CDR3 coding DNA: TGTGCCAGTAGTAGACAGAAAAGCACAGATACGCAGTATTTT.

The rearrangement uses TRBV7-9 and TRBJ2-1; 10 bases are shared with TRBD2. CDR3 length equals 13 residues. V was clipped by 10 bases and J by 5 bases; unmatched bases: 5. Germline assignment: CDR1 SEHNR and CDR2 FQNEAQ (reference sequence). DNA of the CDR3: TGTGCCACACAGCGGGGGGGCCACAATGAGCAGTTCTTC. Translated: CATQRGGHNEQFF. Looking up the rest from reference TRBV7-9 and TRBJ2-1 gives the full variable domain: DTGVSQNPRHKITKRGQNVTFRCDPISEHNRLYWYRQTLGQGPEFLTYFQNEAQLEKSRLLSDRFSAERPKGSFSTLEIQRTEQGDSAMYLCATQRGGHNEQFFGPGTRLTVL.

This sequence joins TRBV2 and TRBJ2-7; TRBD1 aligns across 8 bases. The ends lost 10 bases at V and 1 base at J; junction bases unmatched: 6. Germline V gene data show CDR1 as SNHLY and CDR2 as FYNNEI. This CDR3 spans 13 amino acids. CDR3 coding DNA: TGTGCCACCGGACAGGGAATGTCCTACGAGCAGTACTTC. Residues: CATGQGMSYEQYF.

J is TRBJ2-7 and V is TRBV7-8, with D possibly TRBD2 on 6 matching bases. The CDR3 length is 17 residues. The V end was cut by 0 bases, the J end by 2 bases, with 17 bases between. Germline V gene data show CDR1 as SGHVS and CDR2 as FQNEAQ. The CDR3 DNA is TGTGCCAGCAGCTTAGCGAATCATGGGACGGGGGCCTACGAGCAGTACTTC. Protein sequence: CASSLANHGTGAYEQYF.

The rearrangement joins TRBV28 to TRBJ1-2; tentative D call: TRBD1 (5 bases). V was pared by 6 bases and J by 4 bases, with 15 bases between. This CDR3 contains 14 residues. In germline, CDR1 is MDHEN, CDR2 SYDVKM. The CDR3 coding sequence is TGTGCCAGCAGACAGGACGGAACCACCTATGGCTACACCTTC. Translated: CASRQDGTTYGYTF.

The J gene is TRBJ2-2, the V gene TRBV3-1 (or the pseudogene TRBV3-2), with D perhaps matching TRBD2 (5 bases). Between the trimmed V and J ends, which lost 4 bases and 8 bases, there was a span of 17 bases. The germline CDR1 and CDR2 sequences are LGHDT and YNNKEL (reference sequence). The CDR3 has 15 amino acids. This CDR3 reads CASSPTIGVVGELFF. The CDR3 DNA follows: TGTGCCAGCAGCCCGACAATCGGGGTGGTAGGGGAGCTGTTTTTT.

V usage is TRBV27 and J usage is TRBJ1-5, with D maybe TRBD1 (6 bases). The CDR3 sequence is 17 residues long. The V end was cut by 0 bases, the J end by 4 bases, with 16 bases between. Looked up from germline, CDR1 is MNHEY and CDR2 is SMNVEV (reference sequence). CDR3 DNA sequence: TGTGCCAGCAGTTTATCGGGTCTGGGGGCCGCAAATCAGCCCCAGCATTTT. This sequence encodes CASSLSGLGAANQPQHF.

This clone was found once. The chain combines TRBV6-5 with TRBJ2-7; the D gene is possibly TRBD2 (7 bases). CDR1 is MNHEY and CDR2 is SVGAGI in the germline V gene. V was shortened by 8 bases and J by 6 bases, with 17 bases between the two germline ends. The CDR3 contains 13 residues. The CDR3 DNA sequence: TGTGCCAGCCCCAGTAGGGGGGGCGCCGAGCAGTACTTC. Encoded protein: CASPSRGGAEQYF.

The CDR3 protein is CSVVASGGSETQYF. CDR3 DNA: TGCAGCGTTGTTGCTAGCGGGGGGTCCGAGACCCAGTACTTC. The genes are TRBV29-1 and TRBJ2-5; TRBD2 aligns across 11 bases. This CDR3 is 14 amino acids long. Germline-derived CDR1 and CDR2 are SQVTM and ANQGSEA. Trimming removed 4 bases from V and 5 bases from J; junction bases left unmatched: 6.

The chain recombines TRBV6-1 with TRBJ1-1; TRBD1 matches 9 bases. There are 16 residues in the CDR3. V was clipped by 1 base and J by 1 base; unmatched bases: 4. The germline V gene encodes CDR1 MNHNS and CDR2 SASEGT. The CDR3 nucleotides read TGTGCCAGCAGTGAAGGTCGGACAGGGGCGAACACTGAAGCTTTCTTT. Protein: CASSEGRTGANTEAFF.

This clone was seen only a few times. This specimen includes other DNA sequences encoding the same CDR3. This chain uses TRBV5-1 with TRBJ2-7; D gene uncertain. Germline CDR1 reads SGHRS; CDR2 reads YFSETQ. The CDR3 contains 13 residues. V gave up 0 bases and J gave up 1 base, with 5 bases separating them. CDR3 protein: CASSLAGSYEQYF. Here the CDR3 DNA reads TGCGCCAGCAGCTTGGCAGGTTCCTACGAGCAGTACTTC.

V usage is TRBV6-6 and J usage is TRBJ1-3; D is undetermined. Trimming shortened V by 6 bases and J by 0 bases, and 12 bases separated the two germline ends. There are 15 residues in the CDR3. CDR1 and CDR2 from the germline V gene are MNHNY and SVGAGI (reference sequence). CDR3 coding DNA: TGTGCCAGCAGCCCTGGCGGCATCTCTGGAAACACCATATATTTT. Translating it yields CASSPGGISGNTIYF.

The V gene is TRBV5-1, the J gene TRBJ1-1; 10 bases match TRBD1. The germline V gene has CDR1 SGHRS and CDR2 YFSETQ. V shed 5 bases and J 3 bases; nucleotides not matched to a gene: 7. CDR3 length: 15 residues. CDR3: CASSRAGTGDTEAFF. In DNA form, the CDR3 reads TGCGCCAGCAGTCGCGCCGGGACAGGGGACACTGAAGCTTTCTTT.

This clone was detected a few times. The chain combines TRBV2 with TRBJ2-3; TRBD1 aligns across 7 bases. Trimming took 7 bases from V and 4 from J; bases not matched to a gene: 14. Germline V gene lookup returns CDR1 SNHLY and CDR2 FYNNEI. This CDR3 region has 16 residues. The CDR3: CASNWGSVTGADTQYF. As DNA, the CDR3 is TGTGCCAGCAACTGGGGATCCGTTACAGGGGCAGATACGCAGTATTTT.

The chain links TRBV2 to TRBJ2-1; TRBD1 matches at 9 bases. The CDR3 extends over 14 amino acids. V lost 7 bases and J lost 7; bases outside the gene matches: 8. Germline CDR1 is SNHLY and CDR2 is FYNNEI. In DNA, the CDR3 is TGTGCCAGCACCTCCGGGACAGGGTATAATGAGCAGTTCTTC. Its translation is CASTSGTGYNEQFF.

This chain connects TRBV6-5 to TRBJ2-7; maybe TRBD1 (5 bases). CDR1 and CDR2 (germline): MNHEY, SVGAGI. The CDR3 sequence is 15 residues long. Trimming removed 0 bases at V and 0 bases at J, with 9 bases between. The CDR3 protein is CASSYSYRSSYEQYF. The CDR3 DNA reads as TGTGCCAGCAGTTACTCGTACAGGAGCTCCTACGAGCAGTACTTC.

The chain recombines TRBV27 with TRBJ1-2, with 8 bases identical to TRBD1. With V trimmed by 2 bases and J by 6 bases, 8 bases remained unmatched. The germline V gene encodes CDR1 MNHEY and CDR2 SMNVEV (reference sequence). This CDR3 comprises 15 residues. The CDR3 DNA sequence: TGTGCCAGCAGTTTAGGCTGGACAGGGATAAATGGCTACACCTTC. Translation gives CASSLGWTGINGYTF.

At least ten counts were recorded for this clone. The chain is built from TRBV7-2 and TRBJ2-1; 10 bases line up with TRBD2. This CDR3 has 18 residues. Germline V CDR1 and CDR2: SGHTA, FQGNSA. With V trimmed by 1 base and J by 3 bases, 9 bases remained unmatched. CDR3 amino acids: CASSLEGVSGRHYNEQFF. In DNA, the CDR3 is TGTGCCAGCAGCTTAGAGGGTGTTAGCGGGAGGCACTACAATGAGCAGTTCTTC.

CDR3 DNA sequence: TGTGCCAGCAGTTTAACATCCGGGGAGACCCAGTACTTC. Its translation: CASSLTSGETQYF. The J gene is TRBJ2-5, the V gene TRBV27, with D unresolved. This CDR3 is 13 amino acids long. The V gene lost 2 bases and the J gene lost 5 bases, with 9 bases spanning the gap. Germline values: CDR1 MNHEY, CDR2 SMNVEV (reference sequence).

In its sample, this clone was seen once. The chain uses TRBV28 and TRBJ2-2, with 7 bases fitting TRBD2. The CDR3 has 16 residues. V lost 2 bases and J lost 5; bases outside the gene matches: 8. The germline gives CDR1 MDHEN, CDR2 SYDVKM. This chain's CDR3 is CASSLPIPGGTGELFF. The DNA for the CDR3 is TGTGCCAGCAGTTTACCAATACCGGGGGGAACCGGGGAGCTGTTTTTT.

The chain couples TRBV5-6 to TRBJ1-2; weak D call: TRBD1 (5 bases). Germline V lookup: CDR1 SGHDT, CDR2 YYEEEE. This CDR3 contains 13 residues. Trimming left V 1 base short and J 3 bases short, with 7 bases between. The CDR3 protein is CASSLSRDYGYTF. CDR3 coding DNA: TGTGCCAGCAGCTTGTCCAGGGACTATGGCTACACCTTC.

J is TRBJ2-7 and V is TRBV10-1, with 8 bases identical to TRBD2. The trim removed 0 bases at V and 2 bases at J, leaving 0 bases unmatched. CDR1 WNHNN and CDR2 SYGVQD come from the germline V gene (reference sequence). CDR3 size: 14 residues. CDR3 DNA: TGCGCCAGCAGTGAGTCTAGCGGGGCCTACGAGCAGTACTTC. Protein sequence: CASSESSGAYEQYF.

This chain links TRBV27 with TRBJ1-2, with 9 bases identical to TRBD1. Germline CDR1 and CDR2: MNHEY and SMNVEV (reference sequence). J lost 2 bases, V lost 5 bases, and 9 bases had no gene match. This CDR3 region has 16 residues. Here the CDR3 DNA reads TGTGCCAGCAGTCCACTAACCGGGACAGGGAACTATGGCTACACCTTC. This sequence encodes CASSPLTGTGNYGYTF.

V usage is TRBV5-1 and J usage is TRBJ2-7; 7 positions match TRBD1. After removal of 0 bases from V and 2 bases from J, the junction contained 5 bases not matched to a gene. There are 15 residues in the CDR3. Germline CDR1 is SGHRS and CDR2 is YFSETQ. The CDR3 DNA reads as TGCGCCAGCAGCTTGGTCCCCGACAGGGCCTACGAGCAGTACTTC. This gives the protein CASSLVPDRAYEQYF.

The chain uses TRBV10-3 and TRBJ2-5; D might be TRBD1 (7 bases). Trimming left V 3 bases short and J 5 bases short, with 16 bases between. CDR3 size: 15 residues. CDR1 and CDR2 (germline): ENHRY, SYGVKD. Here the CDR3 reads CAISDVGGGGETQYF. CDR3 sequence (DNA): TGTGCCATCAGTGATGTAGGGGGCGGAGGGGAGACCCAGTACTTC.

The rearrangement links TRBV19 to TRBJ2-3; TRBD1 matches 9 bases. The germline V gene has CDR1 LNHDA and CDR2 SQIVND (reference sequence). The V segment lost 5 bases and the J segment 6 bases; nucleotides outside the gene matches: 15. CDR3 length: 17 residues. The CDR3, as DNA: TGTGCCAGTAGTTACCGGGACAGGGTTACCCAGGGCGATACGCAGTATTTT. Protein product: CASSYRDRVTQGDTQYF.